A single sample is the source of the 15 T cell receptor beta chains below, sequenced in a study of blood T cell repertoires in COVID-19. The data were produced by immunoSEQ multiplex PCR, yet TCRdb's version contains in-frame clones alone and is incomplete. Among 390,000 or so clones listed, about 89% were seen once. Sequencing used peripheral blood. Receptors were obtained from a woman aged 30 to 39 with COVID-19, enrolled during active disease.

The V call is TRBV15, the J call TRBJ1-2; 9 bases agree with TRBD1. Germline V gives CDR1 LNHNV, CDR2 YYDKDF (reference sequence). This CDR3 region has 13 residues. The J segment lost 7 bases and the V segment lost 3 bases, leaving 3 bases of the junction unmatched. Here the CDR3 reads CATSSGQGLGYTF. The DNA for the CDR3 is TGTGCCACCAGCAGTGGACAGGGGCTTGGCTACACCTTC.

This clone came up once. This chain connects TRBV12-5 to TRBJ1-1, with 7 bases that match TRBD1. The CDR3 consists of 14 residues. V lost 5 bases, J lost 3 bases, and 6 bases stayed unmatched. From germline, CDR1 is LGHNT and CDR2 FRNRAP. The CDR3 loop is CASGPTGWDTEAFF. In nucleotides, the CDR3 is TGTGCTAGTGGTCCGACAGGGTGGGACACTGAAGCTTTCTTT.

The genes are TRBV4-2 and TRBJ2-7, with D tentatively TRBD2 (6 bases). This CDR3 has 16 residues. Between the trimmed V and J ends, which lost 4 bases and 0 bases, there was a span of 16 bases. Germline V gene data show CDR1 as LGHNA and CDR2 as YNFKEQ. The CDR3 nucleotides are TGTGCCAGCAGCCCGCCCCGGGGAGGCAACTCCTACGAGCAGTACTTC. Translating gives CASSPPRGGNSYEQYF.

The gene calls are TRBV5-4 and TRBJ2-1; D perhaps matches TRBD1 (6 bases). The CDR3 contains 15 residues. Between the trimmed V and J ends, which lost 2 bases and 8 bases, there was a span of 17 bases. CDR1 and CDR2 from the germline V gene are SGHNT and YYREEE (reference sequence). CDR3 DNA sequence: TGTGCCAGCAGCTTTAAACAGGGAGCTAGGGATGAGCAGTTCTTC. It yields the protein CASSFKQGARDEQFF.

Only one count was recorded for this clone. The CDR3 nucleotides are TGTGCCAGCAGCGGGGGGGATACGCAGTATTTT. Translation gives CASSGGDTQYF. This chain uses TRBV11-2 with TRBJ2-3; D perhaps matches TRBD2 (6 bases). CDR1 SGHAT and CDR2 FQNNGV come from the germline V gene. The CDR3 spans 11 residues. Trimming took off 5 bases at V and 6 bases at J, with 6 bases between the two ends.

The rearrangement joins TRBV6-6 to TRBJ2-5, with TRBD2 matching over 11 bases. This CDR3 comprises 16 residues. The germline CDR1 and CDR2 sequences are MNHNY and SVGAGI (reference sequence). Trimming at V came to 6 bases and at J to 5 bases, leaving 11 bases not matched to a gene. The CDR3 is CASSYTGTSGRETQYF. The DNA for the CDR3 is TGTGCCAGCAGCTACACCGGGACTAGCGGTAGGGAGACCCAGTACTTC.

The chain combines TRBV19 with TRBJ2-3; TRBD2 might be the D (6 bases). The V gene lost 3 bases and the J gene lost 11 bases, with 15 bases spanning the gap. Germline V gene lookup returns CDR1 LNHDA and CDR2 SQIVND (reference sequence). This CDR3 comprises 13 residues. In DNA, the CDR3 is TGTGCCAGTAGTATCGAGACTAGAGCGCGGCAGTATTTT. Encoded protein: CASSIETRARQYF.

V usage is TRBV6-2 or TRBV6-3 and J usage is TRBJ2-3; 8 nucleotides match TRBD1. The germline CDR1 and CDR2 sequences are MNHEY and SVGEGT. The trim removed 4 bases at V and 6 bases at J, leaving 6 bases unmatched. The CDR3 sequence is 14 residues long. For the CDR3, the DNA is TGTGCCAGCAGTTCAGGGGGCTTCTCGGATACGCAGTATTTT. Protein: CASSSGGFSDTQYF.

CDR3 sequence reads: CASSVAGVGGGYTF. The CDR3 bases are TGTGCCAGCAGTGTGGCAGGGGTTGGGGGAGGCTACACCTTC. The genes are TRBV2 and TRBJ1-2; a weak D match, TRBD1 (6 bases). Germline CDR1 reads SNHLY; CDR2 reads FYNNEI. The CDR3 consists of 14 residues. V lost 4 bases and J 8 bases, leaving 17 bases between the germline ends.

This clone came up once. CDR3 nucleotides: TGCGCCAGCAGCCCGCCTGAGACTAGGGTCTACGAGCAGTACTTC. Its protein product is CASSPPETRVYEQYF. The chain couples TRBV5-1 to TRBJ2-7; TRBD2 might be the D (6 bases). The CDR3 totals 15 residues. V gave up 4 bases and J gave up 3 bases, with 17 bases separating them. From germline, CDR1 is SGHRS and CDR2 YFSETQ.

This CDR3 is CASSLDRGNQPQHF. In DNA, the CDR3 is TGTGCCAGCAGCTTGGACAGAGGCAATCAGCCCCAGCATTTT. This rearrangement joins TRBV7-9 to TRBJ1-5; the D gene is possibly TRBD1 (6 bases). The germline CDR1 and CDR2 sequences are SEHNR and FQNEAQ (reference sequence). V shed 3 bases and J shed 2 bases, with 8 bases lying between them. The CDR3 has 14 residues.

The chain joins TRBV18 to TRBJ1-4; possible D gene TRBD1, 6 bases. The germline gives CDR1 KGHSH, CDR2 LQKENI. V was clipped by 5 bases and J by 4 bases, with 14 bases between them. CDR3 length: 15 residues. The CDR3 region is CASSTVTGINEKLFF. The DNA for the CDR3 is TGTGCCAGCTCAACGGTAACAGGGATTAATGAAAAACTGTTTTTT.

The rearrangement uses TRBV7-9 and TRBJ2-2, with 7 bases lining up with TRBD1. The V gene's germline CDR1 is SEHNR and CDR2 FQNEAQ (reference sequence). This CDR3 contains 14 residues. Germline trimming cut 1 base from V and 6 bases from J; bases unmatched to any gene: 2. The CDR3 sequence is CASSLEGAAGELFF. The CDR3 nucleotides read TGTGCCAGCAGCTTAGAGGGGGCGGCCGGGGAGCTGTTTTTT. Complete variable domain (other parts from reference TRBV7-9 and TRBJ2-2): DTGVSQNPRHKITKRGQNVTFRCDPISEHNRLYWYRQTLGQGPEFLTYFQNEAQLEKSRLLSDRFSAERPKGSFSTLEIQRTEQGDSAMYLCASSLEGAAGELFFGEGSRLTVL.

The CDR3 DNA sequence: TGTGCCAGCAGCTCGGACAGGGAAAGCAATCAGCCCCAGCATTTT. Its protein is CASSSDRESNQPQHF. The chain recombines TRBV7-9 with TRBJ1-5, with TRBD1 matching 8 bases. This CDR3 has 15 amino acids. Trimming cost V 4 bases and J 1 base; bases outside gene matches: 3. Germline V gene lookup returns CDR1 SEHNR and CDR2 FQNEAQ (reference sequence). Combining the CDR3 with reference TRBV7-9 and TRBJ1-5 gives the whole variable domain DTGVSQNPRHKITKRGQNVTFRCDPISEHNRLYWYRQTLGQGPEFLTYFQNEAQLEKSRLLSDRFSAERPKGSFSTLEIQRTEQGDSAMYLCASSSDRESNQPQHFGDGTRLSIL.

The chain combines TRBV12-3 or TRBV12-4 with TRBJ1-5; D uncertain. There are 13 residues in the CDR3. The V end was cut by 3 bases, the J end by 4 bases, with 7 bases between. The CDR3 sequence is CASSFQRNQPQHF. DNA for the CDR3: TGTGCCAGCAGTTTTCAGCGTAATCAGCCCCAGCATTTT.